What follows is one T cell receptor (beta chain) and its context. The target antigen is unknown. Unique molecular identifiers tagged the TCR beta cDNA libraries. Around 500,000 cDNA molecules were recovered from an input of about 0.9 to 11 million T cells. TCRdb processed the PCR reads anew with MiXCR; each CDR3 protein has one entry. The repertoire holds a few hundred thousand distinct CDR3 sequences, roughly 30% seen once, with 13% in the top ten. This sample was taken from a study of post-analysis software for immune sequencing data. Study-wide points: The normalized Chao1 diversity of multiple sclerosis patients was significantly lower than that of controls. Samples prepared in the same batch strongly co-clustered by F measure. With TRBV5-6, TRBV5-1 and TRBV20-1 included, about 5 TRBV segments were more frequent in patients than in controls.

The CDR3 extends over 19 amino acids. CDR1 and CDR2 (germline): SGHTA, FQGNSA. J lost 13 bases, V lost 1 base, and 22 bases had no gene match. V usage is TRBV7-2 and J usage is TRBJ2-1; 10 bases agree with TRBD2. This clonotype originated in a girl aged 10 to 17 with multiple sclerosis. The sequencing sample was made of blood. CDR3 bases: TGTGCCAGCAGCTTAGTCCCCAGCGGGGGGGCCGGACGGCAAGAGACCCAGTTCTTC. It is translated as CASSLVPSGGAGRQETQFF.